This TCR beta chain emerged from a study of OX40 agonist ivuxolimab in advanced cancers. A note on the overall study: The costimulatory receptor OX40 (CD134) was targeted by ivuxolimab, a fully human IgG2 agonistic monoclonal antibody. Intravenous ivuxolimab was administered to patients every 2 weeks at six dose levels: 0.01, 0.1, 0.3, 1.5, 3 and 10 mg/kg. Of the roughly 50 dose-escalation patients, hepatocellular carcinoma was present in approximately 20, melanoma in roughly 15, renal cell carcinoma in 9 and head and neck cancer in 9. The dose-escalation cohort was roughly 83% male with a mean age of about 58 years, ranging from roughly 23 to 80. Patients were allowed to have had prior anti-PD-1, anti-PD-L1 or anti-CTLA-4 therapy, and 40% of the dose-escalation patients had previously received checkpoint inhibitors. Partial responses occurred in three dose-escalation patients, of whom one had hepatocellular carcinoma and two had cutaneous melanoma. Peripheral TCRbeta sequencing was intended to test whether TCR sequence diversity was altered and clonal T-cell expansion was caused by ivuxolimab. The monotherapy dose-escalation portion (N of about 57 patients) of the phase I ivuxolimab trial is reported in the paper.

Relative to germline, V is 0 bases shorter and J is 2 bases shorter, with 30 bases between their ends. The CDR3 sequence holds 21 residues, the cysteine and phenylalanine included. Kept here is only the CDR3 DNA, which spans 63 bases and is read in frame from base 1. CDR1 SGDLS and CDR2 YYNGEE are derived from the germline V gene. As for this clone: The specificity of this receptor is unknown. Qualities for individual bases were not recorded, and no much larger clone is one base off.

Genomic DNA was extracted from sorted cells for sequencing of the TCRbeta CDR3 region. TCRbeta CDR3 regions were sequenced using the immunoSEQ Assay. The source is immuneACCESS, and TCRdb retained only in-frame sequences with V and J called. Part of the clones is not carried over; for the studies checked, unresolved V genes explain less than half of this, and the remainder is unexplained. The sample table shows about 83,000 clones, and roughly four fifths are seen once. Approximately 1.5% of the sample comes from the top ten. The trial excluded patients who had a history of autoimmune disease or were on systemic immunosuppression. Peripheral blood for TCR sequencing was drawn from every dose cohort at baseline, at cycle 4 day 1 and at cycle 7 day 1. Samples were obtained from an open-label, multicenter, first-in-human phase I dose-escalation trial of ivuxolimab. Adults with locally advanced or metastatic head and neck squamous cell, hepatocellular, melanoma or renal cell carcinoma were enrolled in the trial. CD4+ and CD8+ T cells were sorted separately from peripheral blood before TCR sequencing.

Summary of the overall study and its limitations: At doses of 0.1 to 3.0 mg/kg, clonal expansion of both CD4+ and CD8+ T cells in blood was seen between baseline and week 6. In partial responders in the 0.1-3.0 mg/kg groups, normalized peripheral clonal expansion was found to be among the lowest, especially among CD8+ T cells. The antigen specificity of the peripheral T cells that underwent clonal expansion was not determined. Low levels of normalized T-cell clonal expansion were also seen in some patients who did not respond. After ivuxolimab, CD8+ T cells had more expanded clones than CD4+ T cells on average.

The chain uses TRBV9 and TRBJ2-7, with no confidently assigned D gene. The origin of this receptor is an adult with an advanced solid tumor such as melanoma, head and neck, liver or kidney cancer. This specimen consisted of CD4+ or CD8+ T cells sorted from blood, obtained in a trial of the OX40 agonist ivuxolimab. The nucleotide sequence is TGTGCCAGCAGCGTAGATAGGTTTGATACCTGTGTGGCCAAAACACCCTACGAGCAGTACTTC. Translated, this gives CASSVDRFDTCVAKTPYEQYF.